This T cell receptor beta chain was captured by sequencing in a study of blood T cell repertoires in COVID-19. Background on the study: The study drew acute and convalescent COVID-19 samples from the United States, Italy and Spain. Nucleic acid was either cDNA or gDNA, and it came from T cells, B-cell-depleted T cells, or PBMCs.

Study processing details: The authors estimated nucleated cell counts from reference gene primer amplification. Sequenced by immunoSEQ multiplex PCR; TCRdb stores in-frame clones only, minus some. The V and J calls and clone size come from that table; D and trimming were worked out from the DNA. This sample yields 100,000 to 150,000 clones, of which more than 75% are seen a single time; about 5% belongs to the top ten. The germline gives CDR1 LNHDA, CDR2 SQIVND (reference sequence). V dropped 3 bases and J dropped 2 bases, with 7 bases sitting between them. The CDR3 sequence is 13 residues long. The TCR sequence derives from a human donor in a cohort sampled during active COVID-19. The V gene is TRBV19, the J gene TRBJ1-2; D is undetermined. The material sequenced was peripheral blood. The CDR3 here is CASSIEQNYGYTF. The CDR3 bases are TGTGCCAGTAGTATCGAACAGAACTATGGCTACACCTTC.